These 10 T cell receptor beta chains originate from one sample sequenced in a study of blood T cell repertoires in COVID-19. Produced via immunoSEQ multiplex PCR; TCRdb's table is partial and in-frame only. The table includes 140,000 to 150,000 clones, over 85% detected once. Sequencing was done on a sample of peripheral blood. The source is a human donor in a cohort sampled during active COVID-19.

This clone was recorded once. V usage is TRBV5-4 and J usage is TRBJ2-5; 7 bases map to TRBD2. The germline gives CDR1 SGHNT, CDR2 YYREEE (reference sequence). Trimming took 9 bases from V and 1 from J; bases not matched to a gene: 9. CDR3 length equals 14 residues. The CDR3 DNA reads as TGTGCCACCACGACCGGGACTATCCAAGAGACCCAGTACTTC. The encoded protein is CATTTGTIQETQYF.

The DNA of the CDR3 is TGTGCCAGCAGCTTAGTGACAGGGAATTACAATGAGCAGTTCTTC. This gives the protein CASSLVTGNYNEQFF. The rearrangement links TRBV7-9 to TRBJ2-1, with 7 bases lining up with TRBD1. From germline, CDR1 is SEHNR and CDR2 FQNEAQ (reference sequence). V gave up 1 base and J gave up 4 bases; unmatched junction bases: 4. The CDR3 is 15 residues long.

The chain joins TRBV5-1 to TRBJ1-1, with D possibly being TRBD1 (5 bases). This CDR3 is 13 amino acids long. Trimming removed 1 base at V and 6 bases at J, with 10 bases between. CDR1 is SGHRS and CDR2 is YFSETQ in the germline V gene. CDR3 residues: CASSLSQGSEAFF. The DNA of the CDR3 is TGCGCCAGCAGCTTGAGTCAGGGCTCTGAAGCTTTCTTT.

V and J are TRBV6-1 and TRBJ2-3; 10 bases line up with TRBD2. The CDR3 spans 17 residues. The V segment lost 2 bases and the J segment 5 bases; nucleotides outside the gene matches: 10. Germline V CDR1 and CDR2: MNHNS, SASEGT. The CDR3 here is CASSEKWTSGAGDTQYF. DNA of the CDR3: TGTGCCAGCAGTGAAAAATGGACTAGCGGAGCCGGAGATACGCAGTATTTT.

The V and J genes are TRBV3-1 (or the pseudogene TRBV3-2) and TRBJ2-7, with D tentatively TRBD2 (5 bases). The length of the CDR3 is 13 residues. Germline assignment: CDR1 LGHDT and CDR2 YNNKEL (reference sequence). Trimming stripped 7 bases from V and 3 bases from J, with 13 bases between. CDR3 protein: CASTTRRSYEQYF. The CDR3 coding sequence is TGTGCCAGCACCACACGGAGGAGCTACGAGCAGTACTTC.

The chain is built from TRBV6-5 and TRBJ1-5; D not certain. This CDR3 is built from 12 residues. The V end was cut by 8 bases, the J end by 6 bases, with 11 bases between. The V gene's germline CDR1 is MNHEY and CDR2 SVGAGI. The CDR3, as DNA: TGTGCCAGCGAAGAGTTTCCTCAGCCCCAGCATTTT. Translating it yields CASEEFPQPQHF.

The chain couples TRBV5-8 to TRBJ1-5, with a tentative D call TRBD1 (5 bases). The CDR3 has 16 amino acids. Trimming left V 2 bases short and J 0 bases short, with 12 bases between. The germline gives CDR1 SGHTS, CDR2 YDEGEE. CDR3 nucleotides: TGTGCCAGCAGCTTATTCCCCAGGGCTAGCAATCAGCCCCAGCATTTT. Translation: CASSLFPRASNQPQHF.

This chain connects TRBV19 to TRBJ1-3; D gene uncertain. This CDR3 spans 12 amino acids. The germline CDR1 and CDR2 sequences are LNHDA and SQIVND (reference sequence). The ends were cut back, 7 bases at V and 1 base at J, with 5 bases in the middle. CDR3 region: CASTRSGNTIYF. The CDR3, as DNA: TGTGCCAGTACTCGGTCTGGAAACACCATATATTTT.

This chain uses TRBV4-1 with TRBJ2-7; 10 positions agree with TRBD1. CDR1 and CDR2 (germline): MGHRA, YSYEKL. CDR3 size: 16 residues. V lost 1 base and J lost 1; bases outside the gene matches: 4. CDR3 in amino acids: CASSQGGQGLSYEQYF. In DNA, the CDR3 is TGCGCCAGCAGCCAAGGGGGACAGGGGTTGTCCTACGAGCAGTACTTC.

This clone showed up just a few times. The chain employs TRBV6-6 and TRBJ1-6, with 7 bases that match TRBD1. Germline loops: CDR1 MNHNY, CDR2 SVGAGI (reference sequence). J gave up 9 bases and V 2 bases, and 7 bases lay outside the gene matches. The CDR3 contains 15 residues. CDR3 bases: TGTGCCAGCAGTTACGATCCAAGACAGGGTTCACCCCTCCACTTT. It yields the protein CASSYDPRQGSPLHF.